This T cell receptor (beta chain) was recorded in a study of identical twins. Using its own MiXCR run on the 5' RACE reads, TCRdb lists one record per CDR3 protein. The data contain under 450,000 distinct CDR3 sequences, around a sixth of them singletons. Notes on this clonotype: Being one base from a much bigger clone, this may be a read error.

This receptor was taken from a man aged 45 to 65 in good health. The sequencing input was naive T cells sorted from blood.

DNA of the CDR3: TGCGCCAGCAGCTTGGGGGTGGACTCCTACGAGCAGTACTTC. Translation gives CASSLGVDSYEQYF. The V gene is TRBV5-1, the J gene TRBJ2-7; D gene uncertain. The ends were cut back, 0 bases at V and 0 bases at J, with 7 bases in the middle. Germline V gene lookup returns CDR1 SGHRS and CDR2 YFSETQ. The CDR3 contains 14 residues.